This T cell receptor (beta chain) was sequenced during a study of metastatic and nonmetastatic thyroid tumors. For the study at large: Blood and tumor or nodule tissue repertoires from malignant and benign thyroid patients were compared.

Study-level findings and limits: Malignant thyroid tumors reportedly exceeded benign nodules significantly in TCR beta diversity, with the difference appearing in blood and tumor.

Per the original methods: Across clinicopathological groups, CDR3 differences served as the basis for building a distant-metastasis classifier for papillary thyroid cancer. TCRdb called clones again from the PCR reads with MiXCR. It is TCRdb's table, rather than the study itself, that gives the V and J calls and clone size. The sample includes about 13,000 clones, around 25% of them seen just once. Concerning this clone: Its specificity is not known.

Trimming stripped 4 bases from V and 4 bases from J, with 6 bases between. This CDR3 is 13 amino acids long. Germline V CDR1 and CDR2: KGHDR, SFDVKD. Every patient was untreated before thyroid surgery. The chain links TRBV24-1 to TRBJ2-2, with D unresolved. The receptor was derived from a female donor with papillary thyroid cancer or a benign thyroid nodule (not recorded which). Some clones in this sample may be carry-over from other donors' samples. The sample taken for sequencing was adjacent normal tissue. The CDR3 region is CATSDSGTGELFF. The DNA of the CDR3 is TGTGCCACCAGTGACTCAGGCACCGGGGAGCTGTTTTTT.